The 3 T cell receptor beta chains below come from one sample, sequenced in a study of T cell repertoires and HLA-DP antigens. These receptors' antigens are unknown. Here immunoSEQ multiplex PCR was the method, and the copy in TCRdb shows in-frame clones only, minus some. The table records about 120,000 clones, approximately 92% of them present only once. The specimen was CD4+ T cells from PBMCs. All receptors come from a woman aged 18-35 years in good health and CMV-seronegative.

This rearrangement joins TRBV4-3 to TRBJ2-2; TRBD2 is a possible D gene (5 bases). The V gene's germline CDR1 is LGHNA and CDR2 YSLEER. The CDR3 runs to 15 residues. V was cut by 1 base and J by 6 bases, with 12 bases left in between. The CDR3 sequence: CASSQAGKGPGELFF. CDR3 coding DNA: TGCGCCAGCAGCCAAGCGGGAAAGGGTCCCGGGGAGCTGTTTTTT.

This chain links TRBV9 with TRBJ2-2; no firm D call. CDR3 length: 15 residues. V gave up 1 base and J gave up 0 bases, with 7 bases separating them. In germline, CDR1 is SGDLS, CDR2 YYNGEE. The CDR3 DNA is TGTGCCAGCAGCGTAAATCAGGCGAACACCGGGGAGCTGTTTTTT. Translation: CASSVNQANTGELFF. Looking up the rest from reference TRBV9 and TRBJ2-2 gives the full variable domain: DSGVTQTPKHLITATGQRVTLRCSPRSGDLSVYWYQQSLDQGLQFLIQYYNGEERAKGNILERFSAQQFPDLHSELNLSSLELGDSALYFCASSVNQANTGELFFGEGSRLTVL.

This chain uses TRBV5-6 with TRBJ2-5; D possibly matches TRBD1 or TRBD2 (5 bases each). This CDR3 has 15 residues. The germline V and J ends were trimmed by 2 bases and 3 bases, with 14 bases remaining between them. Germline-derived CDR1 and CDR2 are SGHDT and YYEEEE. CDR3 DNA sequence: TGTGCCAGCAGCTTAGGGGACCCGAGGAAAGAGACCCAGTACTTC. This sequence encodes CASSLGDPRKETQYF.